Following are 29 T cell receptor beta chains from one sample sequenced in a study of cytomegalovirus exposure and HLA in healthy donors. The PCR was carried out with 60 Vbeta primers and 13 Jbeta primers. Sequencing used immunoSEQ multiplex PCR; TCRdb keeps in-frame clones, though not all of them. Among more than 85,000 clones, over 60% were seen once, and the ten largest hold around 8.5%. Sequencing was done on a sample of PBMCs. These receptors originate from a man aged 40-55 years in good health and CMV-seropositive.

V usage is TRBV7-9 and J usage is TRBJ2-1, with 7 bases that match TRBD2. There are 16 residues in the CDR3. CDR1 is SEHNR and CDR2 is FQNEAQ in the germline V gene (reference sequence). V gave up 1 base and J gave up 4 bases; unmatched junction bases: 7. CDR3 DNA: TGTGCCAGCAGCTTAGGAGAGCGGGATACTTACAATGAGCAGTTCTTC. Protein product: CASSLGERDTYNEQFF.

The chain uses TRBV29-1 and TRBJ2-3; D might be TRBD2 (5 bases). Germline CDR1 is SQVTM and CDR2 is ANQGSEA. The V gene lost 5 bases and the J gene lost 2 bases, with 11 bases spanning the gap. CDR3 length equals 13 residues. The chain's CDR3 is CSVRGMYTDTQYF. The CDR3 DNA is TGCAGCGTTCGAGGGATGTACACAGATACGCAGTATTTT.

The CDR3 region is CASSTGGPTMNTEAFF. As DNA, the CDR3 is TGTGCCAGCAGTACGGGGGGCCCAACTATGAACACTGAAGCTTTCTTT. V is TRBV2 and J is TRBJ1-1, with TRBD1 as a possible D gene (6 bases). The CDR3 totals 16 residues. Trimming pared 5 bases from V and 0 bases from J, leaving 16 bases between. Germline CDR1 is SNHLY and CDR2 is FYNNEI.

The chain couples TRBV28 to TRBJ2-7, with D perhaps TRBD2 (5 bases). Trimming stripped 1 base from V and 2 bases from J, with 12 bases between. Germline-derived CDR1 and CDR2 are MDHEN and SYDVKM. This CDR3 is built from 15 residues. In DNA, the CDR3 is TGTGCCAGCAGTTTATTTCGGGGAGAGCCCTACGAGCAGTACTTC. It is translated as CASSLFRGEPYEQYF.

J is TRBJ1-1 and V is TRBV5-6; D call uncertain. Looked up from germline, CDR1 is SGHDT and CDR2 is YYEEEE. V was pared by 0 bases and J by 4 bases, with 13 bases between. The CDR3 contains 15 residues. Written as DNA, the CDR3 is TGTGCCAGCAGCTTGGCCGTTCCTTTCGGCACTGAAGCTTTCTTT. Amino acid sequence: CASSLAVPFGTEAFF. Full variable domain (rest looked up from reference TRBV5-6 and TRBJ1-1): DAGVTQSPTHLIKTRGQQVTLRCSPKSGHDTVSWYQQALGQGPQFIFQYYEEEERQRGNFPDRFSGHQFPNYSSELNVNALLLGDSALYLCASSLAVPFGTEAFFGQGTRLTVV.

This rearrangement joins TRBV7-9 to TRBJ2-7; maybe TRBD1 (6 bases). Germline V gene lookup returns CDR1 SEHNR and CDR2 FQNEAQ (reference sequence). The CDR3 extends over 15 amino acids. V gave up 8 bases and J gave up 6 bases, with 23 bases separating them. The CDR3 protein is CASCLLGQGFSEQYF. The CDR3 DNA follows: TGTGCCAGCTGCCTCCTAGGGCAGGGGTTTAGCGAGCAGTACTTC.

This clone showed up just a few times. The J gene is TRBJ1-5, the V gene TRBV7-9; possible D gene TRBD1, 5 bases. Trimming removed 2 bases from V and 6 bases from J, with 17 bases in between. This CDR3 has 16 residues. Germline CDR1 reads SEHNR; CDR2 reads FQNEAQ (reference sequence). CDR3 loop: CASSLIARDMSQPQHF. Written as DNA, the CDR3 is TGTGCCAGCAGCTTAATAGCCAGGGATATGAGTCAGCCCCAGCATTTT.

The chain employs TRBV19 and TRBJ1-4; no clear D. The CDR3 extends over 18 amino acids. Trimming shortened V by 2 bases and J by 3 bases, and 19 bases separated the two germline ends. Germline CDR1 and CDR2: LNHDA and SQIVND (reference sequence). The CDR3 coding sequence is TGTGCCAGTAGTATAACCGAGGGCCGTCCGGGATCTAATGAAAAACTGTTTTTT. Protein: CASSITEGRPGSNEKLFF.

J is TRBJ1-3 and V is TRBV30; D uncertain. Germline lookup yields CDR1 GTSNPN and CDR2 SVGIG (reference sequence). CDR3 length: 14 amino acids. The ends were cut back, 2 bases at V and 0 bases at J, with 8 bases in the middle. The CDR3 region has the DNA TGTGCCTGGAGTCCGACAAACTCTGGAAACACCATATATTTT. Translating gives CAWSPTNSGNTIYF.

The CDR3 loop reads CASSHRENTDTQYF. The CDR3 region has the DNA TGTGCCAGCAGCCACAGGGAAAACACAGATACGCAGTATTTT. The V call is TRBV27, the J call TRBJ2-3, with D perhaps matching TRBD1 (6 bases). The V end lost 6 bases, the J end lost 2 bases, and 12 bases lay between the germline ends. Per the germline V gene, CDR1 is MNHEY and CDR2 is SMNVEV (reference sequence). This CDR3 contains 14 residues.

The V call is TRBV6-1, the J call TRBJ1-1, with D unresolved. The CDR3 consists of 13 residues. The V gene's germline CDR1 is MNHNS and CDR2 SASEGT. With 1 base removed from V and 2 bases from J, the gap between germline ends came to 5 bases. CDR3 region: CASSEDINTEAFF. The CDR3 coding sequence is TGTGCCAGCAGTGAAGACATTAACACTGAAGCTTTCTTT.

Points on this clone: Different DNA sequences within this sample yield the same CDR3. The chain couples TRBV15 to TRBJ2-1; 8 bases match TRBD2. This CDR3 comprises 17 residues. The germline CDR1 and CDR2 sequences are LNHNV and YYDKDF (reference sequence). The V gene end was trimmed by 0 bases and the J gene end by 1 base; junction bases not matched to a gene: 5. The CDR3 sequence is CATSREWTSISYNEQFF. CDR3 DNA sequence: TGTGCCACCAGCAGAGAATGGACTAGCATATCCTACAATGAGCAGTTCTTC.

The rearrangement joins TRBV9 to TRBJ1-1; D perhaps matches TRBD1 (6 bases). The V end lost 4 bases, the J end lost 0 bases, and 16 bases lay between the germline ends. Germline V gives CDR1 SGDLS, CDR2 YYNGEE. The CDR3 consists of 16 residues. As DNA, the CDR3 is TGTGCCAGCAGCCCCCGGGGAGGGGGAATGAACACTGAAGCTTTCTTT. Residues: CASSPRGGGMNTEAFF.

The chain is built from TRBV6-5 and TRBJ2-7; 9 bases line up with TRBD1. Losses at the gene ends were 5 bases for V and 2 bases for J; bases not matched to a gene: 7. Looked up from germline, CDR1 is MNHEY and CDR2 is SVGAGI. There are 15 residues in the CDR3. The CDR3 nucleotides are TGTGCCAGCAGTAACCGGGGACAGGGAGCCTACGAGCAGTACTTC. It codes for CASSNRGQGAYEQYF.

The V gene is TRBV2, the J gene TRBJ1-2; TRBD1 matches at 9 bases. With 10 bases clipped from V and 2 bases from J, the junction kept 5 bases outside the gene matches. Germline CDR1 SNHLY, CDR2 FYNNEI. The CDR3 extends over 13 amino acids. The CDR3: CATQGQGNYGYTF. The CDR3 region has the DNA TGTGCCACCCAGGGACAGGGAAACTATGGCTACACCTTC.

CDR3 coding DNA: TGTGCCAGCATCTCCTCAGGGGAAATTAGGACTAATGAAAAACTGTTTTTT. Translation: CASISSGEIRTNEKLFF. This chain uses TRBV6-8 with TRBJ1-4; D is perhaps TRBD1 (6 bases). Per the germline V gene, CDR1 is MNHGY and CDR2 is SAAAGT. CDR3 length equals 17 residues. The V gene lost 7 bases and the J gene lost 2 bases, with 20 bases spanning the gap.

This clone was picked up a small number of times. Here the CDR3 DNA reads TGTGCCAGTAGTGCCCGAAACAGGGGAGGCTACACTGAAGCTTTCTTT. As protein: CASSARNRGGYTEAFF. This chain links TRBV19 with TRBJ1-1; TRBD1 matches 7 bases. The V gene end was trimmed by 5 bases and the J gene end by 3 bases; junction bases not matched to a gene: 12. CDR1 and CDR2 (germline): LNHDA, SQIVND (reference sequence). This CDR3 is built from 16 residues. The variable domain in full, completed from reference TRBV19 and TRBJ1-1, reads DGGITQSPKYLFRKEGQNVTLSCEQNLNHDAMYWYRQDPGQGLRLIYYSQIVNDFQKGDIAEGYSVSREKKESFPLTVTSAQKNPTAFYLCASSARNRGGYTEAFFGQGTRLTVV.

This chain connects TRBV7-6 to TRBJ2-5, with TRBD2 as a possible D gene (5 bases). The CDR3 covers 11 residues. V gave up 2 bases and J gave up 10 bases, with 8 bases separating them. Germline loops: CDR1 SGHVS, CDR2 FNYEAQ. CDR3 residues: CASSLHAGQYF. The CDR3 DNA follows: TGTGCCAGCAGCTTACACGCGGGCCAGTACTTC. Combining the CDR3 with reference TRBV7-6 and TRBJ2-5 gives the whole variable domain GAGVSQSPRYKVTKRGQDVALRCDPISGHVSLYWYRQALGQGPEFLTYFNYEAQQDKSGLPNDRFSAERPEGSISTLTIQRTEQRDSAMYRCASSLHAGQYFGPGTRLLVL.

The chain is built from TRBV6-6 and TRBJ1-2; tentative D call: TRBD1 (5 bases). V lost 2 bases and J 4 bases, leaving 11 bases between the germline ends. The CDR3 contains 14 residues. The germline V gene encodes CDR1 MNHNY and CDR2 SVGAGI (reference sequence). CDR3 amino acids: CASSYGALAYGYTF. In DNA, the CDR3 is TGTGCCAGCAGTTACGGGGCGTTAGCCTATGGCTACACCTTC.

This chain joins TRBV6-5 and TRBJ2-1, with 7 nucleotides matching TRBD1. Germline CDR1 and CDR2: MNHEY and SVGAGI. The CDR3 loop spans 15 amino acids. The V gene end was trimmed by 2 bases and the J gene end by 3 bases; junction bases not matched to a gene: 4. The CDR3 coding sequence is TGTGCCAGCAGTTACCGAGACAGGGACTACAATGAGCAGTTCTTC. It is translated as CASSYRDRDYNEQFF.

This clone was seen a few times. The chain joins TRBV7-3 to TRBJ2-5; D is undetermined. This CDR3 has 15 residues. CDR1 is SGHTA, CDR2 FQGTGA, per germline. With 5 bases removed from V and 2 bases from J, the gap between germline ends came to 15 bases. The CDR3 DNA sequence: TGTGCCAGCAGCCTCTCTGGCAGGCAACAAGAGACCCAGTACTTC. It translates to CASSLSGRQQETQYF.

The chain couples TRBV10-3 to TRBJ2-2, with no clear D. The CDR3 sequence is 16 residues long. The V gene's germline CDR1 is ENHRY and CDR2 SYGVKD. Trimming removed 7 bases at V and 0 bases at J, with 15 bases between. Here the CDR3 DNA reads TGTGCCATCATGGCAGGTACGCAAGCGAACACCGGGGAGCTGTTTTTT. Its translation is CAIMAGTQANTGELFF.

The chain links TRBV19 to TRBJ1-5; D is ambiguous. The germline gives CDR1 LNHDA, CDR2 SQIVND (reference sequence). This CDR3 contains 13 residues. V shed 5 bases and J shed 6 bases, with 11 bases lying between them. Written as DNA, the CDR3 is TGTGCCAGTAGTCCTGGAGAAACTCAGCCCCAGCATTTT. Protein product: CASSPGETQPQHF.

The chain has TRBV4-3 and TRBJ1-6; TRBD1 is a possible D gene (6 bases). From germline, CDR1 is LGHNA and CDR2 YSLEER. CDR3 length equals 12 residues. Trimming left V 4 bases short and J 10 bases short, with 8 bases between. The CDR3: CASSRQGSPLHF. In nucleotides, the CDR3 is TGCGCCAGCAGCCGGCAGGGGTCACCCCTCCACTTT.

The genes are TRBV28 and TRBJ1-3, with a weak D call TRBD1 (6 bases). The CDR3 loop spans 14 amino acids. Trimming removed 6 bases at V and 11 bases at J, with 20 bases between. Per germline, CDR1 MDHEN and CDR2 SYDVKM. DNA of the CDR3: TGTGCCAGCAGCCTGAAGCCTAGGGGGTACGCCATATATTTT. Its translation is CASSLKPRGYAIYF.

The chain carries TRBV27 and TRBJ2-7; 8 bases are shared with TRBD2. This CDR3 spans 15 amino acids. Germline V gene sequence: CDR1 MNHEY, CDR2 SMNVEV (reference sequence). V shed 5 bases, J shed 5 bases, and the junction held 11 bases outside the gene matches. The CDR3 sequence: CASSVGGGFKNEQYF. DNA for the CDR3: TGTGCCAGCAGTGTCGGGGGGGGGTTTAAGAACGAGCAGTACTTC.

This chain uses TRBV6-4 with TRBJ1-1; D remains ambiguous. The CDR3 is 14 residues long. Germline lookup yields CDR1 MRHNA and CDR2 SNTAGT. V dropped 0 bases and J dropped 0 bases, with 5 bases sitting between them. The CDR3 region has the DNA TGTGCCAGCAGTGACTCGAGCCTGAACACTGAAGCTTTCTTT. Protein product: CASSDSSLNTEAFF.

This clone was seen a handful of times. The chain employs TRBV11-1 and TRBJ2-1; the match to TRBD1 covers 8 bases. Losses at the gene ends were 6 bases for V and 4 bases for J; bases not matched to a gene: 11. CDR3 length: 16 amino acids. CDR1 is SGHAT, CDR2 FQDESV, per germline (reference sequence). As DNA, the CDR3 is TGTGCCAGCAGGCCGTGGACAGGGAGAGGTTACAATGAGCAGTTCTTC. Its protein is CASRPWTGRGYNEQFF. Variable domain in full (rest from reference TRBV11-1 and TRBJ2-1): EAEVAQSPRYKITEKSQAVAFWCDPISGHATLYWYRQILGQGPELLVQFQDESVVDDSQLPKDRFSAERLKGVDSTLKIQPAELGDSAMYLCASRPWTGRGYNEQFFGPGTRLTVL.

The DNA for the CDR3 is TGCAGTGCTAGAGATTTTCCTGAGTGGTTCTTT. Translation gives CSARDFPEWFF. The V and J genes are TRBV20-1 and TRBJ1-1; D is ambiguous. This CDR3 is built from 11 residues. V shed 0 bases and J shed 14 bases, with 13 bases lying between them. Germline lookup yields CDR1 DFQATT and CDR2 SNEGSKA (reference sequence).